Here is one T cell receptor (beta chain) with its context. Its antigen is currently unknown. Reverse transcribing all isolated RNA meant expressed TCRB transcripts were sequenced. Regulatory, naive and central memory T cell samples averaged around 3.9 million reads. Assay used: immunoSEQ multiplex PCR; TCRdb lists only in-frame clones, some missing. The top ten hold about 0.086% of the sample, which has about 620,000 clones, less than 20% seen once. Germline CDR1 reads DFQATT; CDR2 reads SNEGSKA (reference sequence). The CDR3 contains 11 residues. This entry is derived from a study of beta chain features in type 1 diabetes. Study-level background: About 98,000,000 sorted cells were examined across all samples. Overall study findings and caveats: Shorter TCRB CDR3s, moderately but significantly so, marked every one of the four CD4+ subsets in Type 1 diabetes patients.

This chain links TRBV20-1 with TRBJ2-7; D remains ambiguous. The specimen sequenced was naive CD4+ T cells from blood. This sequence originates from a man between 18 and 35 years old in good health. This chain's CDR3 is CSAYDISEQYF. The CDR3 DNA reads TGCAGCGCATACGACATTTCCGAGCAGTACTTC.